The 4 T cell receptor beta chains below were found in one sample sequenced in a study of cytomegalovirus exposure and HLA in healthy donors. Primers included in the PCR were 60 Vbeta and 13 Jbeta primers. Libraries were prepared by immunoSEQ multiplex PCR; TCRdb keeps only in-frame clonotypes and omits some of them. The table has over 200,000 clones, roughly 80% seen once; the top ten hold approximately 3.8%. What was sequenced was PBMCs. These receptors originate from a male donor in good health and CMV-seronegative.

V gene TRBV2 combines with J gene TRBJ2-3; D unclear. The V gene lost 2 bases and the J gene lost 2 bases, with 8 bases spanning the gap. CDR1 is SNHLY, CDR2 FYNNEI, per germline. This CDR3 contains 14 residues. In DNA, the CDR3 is TGTGCCAGCAGTGAAAAGAGTATCACAGATACGCAGTATTTT. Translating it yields CASSEKSITDTQYF.

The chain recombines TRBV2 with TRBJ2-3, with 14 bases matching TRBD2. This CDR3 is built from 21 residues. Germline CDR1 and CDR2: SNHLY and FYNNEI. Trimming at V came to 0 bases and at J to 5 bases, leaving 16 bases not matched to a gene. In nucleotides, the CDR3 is TGTGCCAGCAGTGAAGCATGGAGGACTAGCGGGAGGACGGGGAGGATAGATACGCAGTATTTT. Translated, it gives CASSEAWRTSGRTGRIDTQYF.

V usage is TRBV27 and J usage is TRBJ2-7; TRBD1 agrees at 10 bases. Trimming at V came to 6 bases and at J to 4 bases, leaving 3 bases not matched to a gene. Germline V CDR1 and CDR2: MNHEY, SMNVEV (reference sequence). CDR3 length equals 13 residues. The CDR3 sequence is CASRGQGYYEQYF. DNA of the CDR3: TGTGCCAGCAGGGGACAGGGGTATTACGAGCAGTACTTC.

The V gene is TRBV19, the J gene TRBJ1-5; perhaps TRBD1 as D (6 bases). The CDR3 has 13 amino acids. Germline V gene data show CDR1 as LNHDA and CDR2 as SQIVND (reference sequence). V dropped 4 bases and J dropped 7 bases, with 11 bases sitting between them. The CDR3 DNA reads TGTGCCAGTAGTAGTGGGCAGGGGCAGCCCCAGCATTTT. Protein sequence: CASSSGQGQPQHF.